The source of this TCR beta chain is a study of beta chain features in type 1 diabetes. Study context: Investigators examined nearly 110,000,000 sorted cells across all samples.

General study findings and limits: Shortening of TCRB CDR3s, moderate but significant, appeared in all four CD4+ subsets of Type 1 diabetes patients. Researchers reported that naive, central memory and Treg TCRB repertoires appeared more similar in patients than in healthy donors.

The authors reverse transcribed all of the isolated RNA, so sequencing captured expressed TCRB transcripts. TCRdb's table, derived via immunoSEQ multiplex PCR, lists solely in-frame clones and lacks some. The sample has approximately 340,000 clones; around 15% are singletons. With 10 bases removed from V and 0 bases from J, the gap between germline ends came to 10 bases. The CDR3 totals 14 residues. Per the germline V gene, CDR1 is MNHEY and CDR2 is SVGAGI. A single count supports this clone. Its specificity is not known. The genes are TRBV6-5 and TRBJ2-6; D is undetermined. This clonotype was sampled from a woman in her late teens or twenties in good health. The sample taken for sequencing was naive CD4+ T cells from blood. The CDR3: CATEESSGANVLTF. The DNA for the CDR3 is TGTGCCACCGAGGAGAGCTCTGGGGCCAACGTCCTGACTTTC.